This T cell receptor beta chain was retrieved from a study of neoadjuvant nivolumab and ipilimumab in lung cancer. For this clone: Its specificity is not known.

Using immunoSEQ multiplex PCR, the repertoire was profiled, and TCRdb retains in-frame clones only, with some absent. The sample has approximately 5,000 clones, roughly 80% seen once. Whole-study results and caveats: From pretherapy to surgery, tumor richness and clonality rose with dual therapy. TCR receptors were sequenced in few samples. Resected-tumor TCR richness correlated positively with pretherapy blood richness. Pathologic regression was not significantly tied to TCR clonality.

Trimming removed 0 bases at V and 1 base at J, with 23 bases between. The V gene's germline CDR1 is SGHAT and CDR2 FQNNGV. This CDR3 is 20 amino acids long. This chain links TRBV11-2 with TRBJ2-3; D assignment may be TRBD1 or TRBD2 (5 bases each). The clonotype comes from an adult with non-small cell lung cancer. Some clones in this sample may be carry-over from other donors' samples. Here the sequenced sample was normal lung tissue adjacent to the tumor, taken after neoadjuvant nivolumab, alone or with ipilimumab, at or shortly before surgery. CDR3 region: CASSLEGTVFWDRGTDTQYF. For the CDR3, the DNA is TGTGCCAGCAGCTTAGAAGGAACCGTCTTCTGGGACCGGGGCACAGATACGCAGTATTTT.